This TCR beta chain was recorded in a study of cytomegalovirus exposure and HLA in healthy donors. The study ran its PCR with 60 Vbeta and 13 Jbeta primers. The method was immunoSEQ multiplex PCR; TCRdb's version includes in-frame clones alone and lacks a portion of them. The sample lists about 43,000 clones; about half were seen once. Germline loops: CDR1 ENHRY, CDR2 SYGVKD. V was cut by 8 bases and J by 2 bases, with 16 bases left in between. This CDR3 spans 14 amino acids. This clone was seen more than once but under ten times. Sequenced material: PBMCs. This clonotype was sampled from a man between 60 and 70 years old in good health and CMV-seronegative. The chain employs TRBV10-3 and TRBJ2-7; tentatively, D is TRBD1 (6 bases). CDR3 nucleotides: TGTGCCATCGCAAGCGGTGAGGGGGCCTACGAGCAGTACTTC. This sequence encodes CAIASGEGAYEQYF.